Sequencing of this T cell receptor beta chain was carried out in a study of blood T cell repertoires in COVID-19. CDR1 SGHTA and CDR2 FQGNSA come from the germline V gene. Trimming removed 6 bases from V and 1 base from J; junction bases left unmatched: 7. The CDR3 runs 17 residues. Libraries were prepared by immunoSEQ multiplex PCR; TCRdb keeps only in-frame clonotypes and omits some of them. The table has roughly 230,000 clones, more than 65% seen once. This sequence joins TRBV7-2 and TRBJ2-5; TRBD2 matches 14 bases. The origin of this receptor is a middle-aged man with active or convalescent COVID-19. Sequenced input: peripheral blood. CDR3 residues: CASSQTSGGAGQETQYF. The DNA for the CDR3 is TGTGCCAGCAGTCAGACTAGCGGGGGGGCGGGCCAAGAGACCCAGTACTTC.